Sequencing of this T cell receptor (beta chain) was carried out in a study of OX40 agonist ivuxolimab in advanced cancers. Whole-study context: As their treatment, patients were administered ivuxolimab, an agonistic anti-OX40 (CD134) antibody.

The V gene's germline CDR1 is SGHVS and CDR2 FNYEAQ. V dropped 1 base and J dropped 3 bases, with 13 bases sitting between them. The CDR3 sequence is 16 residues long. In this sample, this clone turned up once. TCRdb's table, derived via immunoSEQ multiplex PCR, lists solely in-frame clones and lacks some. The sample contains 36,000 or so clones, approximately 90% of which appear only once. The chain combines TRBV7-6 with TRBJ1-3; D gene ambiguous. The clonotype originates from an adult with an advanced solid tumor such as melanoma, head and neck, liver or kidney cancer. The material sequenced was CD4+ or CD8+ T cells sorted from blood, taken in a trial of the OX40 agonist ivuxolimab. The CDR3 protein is CASSLDHLGGGNTIYF. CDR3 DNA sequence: TGTGCCAGCAGCTTAGACCATCTCGGAGGTGGAAACACCATATATTTT.